Listed here are 6 T cell receptor beta chains from one sample, sequenced in a study of blood T cell repertoires in COVID-19. Sequenced by immunoSEQ multiplex PCR; TCRdb stores in-frame clones only, minus some. The sample records 350,000 to 450,000 clones, 85% being singletons. Input material: peripheral blood. The receptors come from a young woman with acute or convalescent COVID-19.

V gene TRBV9 combines with J gene TRBJ1-2; 8 bases fit TRBD1. The V gene end was trimmed by 4 bases and the J gene end by 6 bases; junction bases not matched to a gene: 8. Germline V gene data show CDR1 as SGDLS and CDR2 as YYNGEE. The length of the CDR3 is 14 residues. The CDR3 coding sequence is TGTGCCAGCAGCTTCGGACAGGGCGGGAATGGCTACACCTTC. This encodes CASSFGQGGNGYTF. Looking up the rest from reference TRBV9 and TRBJ1-2 gives the full variable domain: DSGVTQTPKHLITATGQRVTLRCSPRSGDLSVYWYQQSLDQGLQFLIQYYNGEERAKGNILERFSAQQFPDLHSELNLSSLELGDSALYFCASSFGQGGNGYTFGSGTRLTVV.

The genes are TRBV9 and TRBJ2-1, with 11 bases that match TRBD2. The CDR3 is 16 amino acids. Per the germline V gene, CDR1 is SGDLS and CDR2 is YYNGEE. The V segment lost 4 bases and the J segment 8 bases; nucleotides outside the gene matches: 11. The CDR3 here is CASSTVAGGPQDEQFF. The CDR3 DNA reads as TGTGCCAGCAGCACAGTAGCGGGGGGGCCGCAGGATGAGCAGTTCTTC.

The chain uses TRBV7-2 and TRBJ2-1; 12 nucleotides match TRBD2. Germline CDR1 and CDR2: SGHTA and FQGNSA. The CDR3 length is 17 residues. V shed 1 base and J 4 bases; nucleotides not matched to a gene: 5. CDR3 in amino acids: CASSLEPSGGVYNEQFF. CDR3 coding DNA: TGTGCCAGCAGCTTAGAACCTAGCGGGGGGGTGTACAATGAGCAGTTCTTC.

The rearrangement links TRBV10-3 to TRBJ2-5, with 12 positions matching TRBD1. Germline V gives CDR1 ENHRY, CDR2 SYGVKD. Losses at the gene ends were 6 bases for V and 5 bases for J; bases not matched to a gene: 13. This CDR3 region has 17 residues. The CDR3 DNA is TGTGCCATCAGATCCGATACCGGGACAGGGGGCTCGGAGACCCAGTACTTC. Its protein is CAIRSDTGTGGSETQYF.

As concerns this clone: A read error may produce the germline difference seen at one junction end. The chain links TRBV28 to TRBJ2-3, with 8 bases aligning to TRBD1. The CDR3 sequence is 12 residues long. In germline, CDR1 is MDHEN, CDR2 SYDVKM. The CDR3 DNA sequence: TGTGCCAGCAGTATCCTAGGACAGGGTTGGGACTTT. Protein product: CASSILGQGWDF.

The V call is TRBV5-1, the J call TRBJ1-6; no clear D gene. V shed 2 bases and J shed 10 bases, with 10 bases lying between them. This CDR3 comprises 13 residues. In germline, CDR1 is SGHRS, CDR2 YFSETQ. As DNA, the CDR3 is TGCGCCAGCAGCTTTGGGGAGGGCTCACCCCTCCACTTT. Amino acids: CASSFGEGSPLHF.